The entry that follows covers one TCR beta chain sequence. The data derive from a study of blood T cell repertoires in COVID-19. Study background: Samples of COVID-19 (acute and convalescent) were obtained from the United States, Italy and Spain. T cells, B-cell-depleted T cells, or PBMCs provided the cDNA or gDNA that served as material.

Authors' processing steps: Estimates of nucleated cell counts were drawn from the amplification of reference gene primers. Profiling relied on immunoSEQ multiplex PCR, and the TCRdb table lists in-frame clones only, not all of them. From that table come the V and J calls and clone size; the DNA was used to work out D and trimming. Of just under 250,000 clones listed, 75% to 90% are singletons. Germline V CDR1 and CDR2: LGHNA, YSLEER. Unmatched junction bases numbered 4, after V lost 4 bases and J lost 7 bases. The CDR3 length is 15 residues. The receptor comes from a woman aged 25 to 39 who had recovered from COVID-19. Input material: peripheral blood. V is TRBV4-3 and J is TRBJ1-6, with 10 positions matching TRBD1. The CDR3 DNA reads as TGCGCCAGCAGCCTCCAGACAGGGGGCAATTCACCCCTCCACTTT. It translates to CASSLQTGGNSPLHF.